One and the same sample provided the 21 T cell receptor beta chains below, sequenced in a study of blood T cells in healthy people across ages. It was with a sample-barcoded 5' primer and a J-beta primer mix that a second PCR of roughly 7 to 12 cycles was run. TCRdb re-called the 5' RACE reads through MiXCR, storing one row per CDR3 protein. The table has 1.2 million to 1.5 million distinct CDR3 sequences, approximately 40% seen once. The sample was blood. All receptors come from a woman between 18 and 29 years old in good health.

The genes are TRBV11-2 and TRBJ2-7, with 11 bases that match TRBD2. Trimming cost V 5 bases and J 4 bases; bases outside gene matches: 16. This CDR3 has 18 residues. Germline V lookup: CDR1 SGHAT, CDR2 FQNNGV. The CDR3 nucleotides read TGTGCCAGCAGCCGTTCCCTAGGTAGCGGGAGGGCCGGATACGAGCAGTACTTC. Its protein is CASSRSLGSGRAGYEQYF.

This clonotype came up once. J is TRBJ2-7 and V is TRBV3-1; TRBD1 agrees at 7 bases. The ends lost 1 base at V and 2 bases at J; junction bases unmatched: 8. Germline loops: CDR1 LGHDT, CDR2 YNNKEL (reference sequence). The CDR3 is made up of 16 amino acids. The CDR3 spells CASSQGFGTVPYEQYF. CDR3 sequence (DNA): TGTGCCAGCAGCCAAGGGTTCGGGACAGTACCCTACGAGCAGTACTTC.

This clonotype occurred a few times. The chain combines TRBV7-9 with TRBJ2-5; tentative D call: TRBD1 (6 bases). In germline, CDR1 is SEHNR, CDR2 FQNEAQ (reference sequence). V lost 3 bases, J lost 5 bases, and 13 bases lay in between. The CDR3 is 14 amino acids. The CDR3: CASSFEGEWETQYF. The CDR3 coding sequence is TGTGCCAGCAGCTTTGAGGGGGAGTGGGAGACCCAGTACTTC.

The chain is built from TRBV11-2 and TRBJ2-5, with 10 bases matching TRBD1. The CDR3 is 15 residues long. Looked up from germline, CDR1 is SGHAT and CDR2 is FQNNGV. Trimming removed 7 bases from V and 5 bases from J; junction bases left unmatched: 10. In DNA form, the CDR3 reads TGTGCCAGCACCCATCTGACAGGGGGCGGGGAGACCCAGTACTTC. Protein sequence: CASTHLTGGGETQYF.

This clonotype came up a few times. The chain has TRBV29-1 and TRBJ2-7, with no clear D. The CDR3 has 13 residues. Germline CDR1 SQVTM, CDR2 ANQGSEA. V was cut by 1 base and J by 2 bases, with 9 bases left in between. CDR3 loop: CSVEGLEPYEQYF. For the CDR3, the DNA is TGCAGCGTTGAAGGCCTAGAACCCTACGAGCAGTACTTC.

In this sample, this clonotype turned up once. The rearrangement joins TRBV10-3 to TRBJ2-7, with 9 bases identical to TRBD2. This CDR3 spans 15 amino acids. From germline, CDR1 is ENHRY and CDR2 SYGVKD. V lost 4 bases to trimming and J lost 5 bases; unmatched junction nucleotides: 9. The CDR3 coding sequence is TGTGCCATCAGTGGATTCTTAGCGGGAGCCGACGAGCAGTACTTC. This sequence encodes CAISGFLAGADEQYF.

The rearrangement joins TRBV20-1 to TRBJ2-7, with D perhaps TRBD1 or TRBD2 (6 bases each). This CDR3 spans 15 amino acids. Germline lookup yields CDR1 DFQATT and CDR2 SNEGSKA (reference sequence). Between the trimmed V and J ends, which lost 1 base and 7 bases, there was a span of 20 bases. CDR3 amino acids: CSARVRGAQNNEQYF. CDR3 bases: TGCAGTGCTAGAGTAAGGGGGGCGCAGAACAATGAGCAGTACTTC.

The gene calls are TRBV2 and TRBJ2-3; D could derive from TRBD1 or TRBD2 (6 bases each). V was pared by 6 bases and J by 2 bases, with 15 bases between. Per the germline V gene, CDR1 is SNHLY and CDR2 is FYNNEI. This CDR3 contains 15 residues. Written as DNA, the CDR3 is TGTGCCAGCAGGCCTGAGGGGGGAAACACAGATACGCAGTATTTT. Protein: CASRPEGGNTDTQYF.

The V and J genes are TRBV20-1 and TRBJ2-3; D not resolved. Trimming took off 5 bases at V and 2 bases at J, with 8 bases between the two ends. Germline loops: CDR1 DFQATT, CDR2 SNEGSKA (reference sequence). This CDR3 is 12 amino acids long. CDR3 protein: CSAPRATDTQYF. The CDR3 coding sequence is TGCAGTGCTCCTAGGGCCACAGATACGCAGTATTTT.

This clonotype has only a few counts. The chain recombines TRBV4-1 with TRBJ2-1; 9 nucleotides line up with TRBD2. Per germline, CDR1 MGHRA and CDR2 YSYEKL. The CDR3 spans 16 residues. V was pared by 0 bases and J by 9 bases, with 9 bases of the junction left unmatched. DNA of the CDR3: TGCGCCAGCAGCCAAGATCCGGCGGGAGGGCCGAGTGAGCAGTTCTTC. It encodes CASSQDPAGGPSEQFF.

CDR3 region: CASSLSKGQGYTGELFF. The CDR3 DNA reads TGTGCCAGCAGTTTATCAAAGGGACAGGGGTACACCGGGGAGCTGTTTTTT. The V gene is TRBV28, the J gene TRBJ2-2; TRBD1 aligns across 10 bases. With 1 base clipped from V and 3 bases from J, the junction kept 5 bases outside the gene matches. The germline gives CDR1 MDHEN, CDR2 SYDVKM. The CDR3 length is 17 residues.

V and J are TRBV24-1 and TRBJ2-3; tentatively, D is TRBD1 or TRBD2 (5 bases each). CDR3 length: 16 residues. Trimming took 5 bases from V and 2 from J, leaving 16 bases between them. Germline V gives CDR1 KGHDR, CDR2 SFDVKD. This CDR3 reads CATSGGWGTDTDTQYF. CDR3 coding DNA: TGTGCCACCAGTGGGGGCTGGGGGACCGACACAGATACGCAGTATTTT.

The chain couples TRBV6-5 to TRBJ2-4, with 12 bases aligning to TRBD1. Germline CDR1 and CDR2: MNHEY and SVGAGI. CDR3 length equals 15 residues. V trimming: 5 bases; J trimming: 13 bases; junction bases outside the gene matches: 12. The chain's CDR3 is CASSPGTGGSREQYF. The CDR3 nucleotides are TGTGCCAGCAGTCCCGGGACAGGGGGCTCTCGGGAGCAGTACTTC.

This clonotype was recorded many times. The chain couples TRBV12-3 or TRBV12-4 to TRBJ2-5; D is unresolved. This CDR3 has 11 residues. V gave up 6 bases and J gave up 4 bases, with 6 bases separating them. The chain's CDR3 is CASSARETQYF. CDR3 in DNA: TGTGCCAGCAGCGCACGAGAGACCCAGTACTTC.

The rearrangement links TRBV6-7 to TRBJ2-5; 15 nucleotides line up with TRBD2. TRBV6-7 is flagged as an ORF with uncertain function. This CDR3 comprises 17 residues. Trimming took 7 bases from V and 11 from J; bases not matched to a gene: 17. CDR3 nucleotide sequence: TGTGCCAGCACCTACAGGGGGACTAGCGGGAGGAATGATGAGCAGTACTTC. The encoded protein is CASTYRGTSGRNDEQYF.

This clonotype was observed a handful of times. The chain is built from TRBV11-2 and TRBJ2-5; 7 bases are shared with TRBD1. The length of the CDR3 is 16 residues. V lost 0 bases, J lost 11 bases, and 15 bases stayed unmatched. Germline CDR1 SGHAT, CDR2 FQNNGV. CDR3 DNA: TGTGCCAGCAGCTTAGATCCAGCGACAGGGTTTAATGAGCAGTACTTC. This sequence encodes CASSLDPATGFNEQYF.

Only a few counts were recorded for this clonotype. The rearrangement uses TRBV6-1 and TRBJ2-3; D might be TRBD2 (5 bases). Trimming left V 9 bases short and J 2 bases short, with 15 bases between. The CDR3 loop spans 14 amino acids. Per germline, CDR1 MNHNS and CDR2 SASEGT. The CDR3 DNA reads TGTGCCAGTGGGAGAGGCGGGCTCACAGATACGCAGTATTTT. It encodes CASGRGGLTDTQYF.

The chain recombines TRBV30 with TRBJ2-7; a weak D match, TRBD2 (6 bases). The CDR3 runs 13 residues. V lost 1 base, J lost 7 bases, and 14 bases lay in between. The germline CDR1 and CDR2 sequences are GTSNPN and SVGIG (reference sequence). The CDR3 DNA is TGTGCCTGGAGTGCAGGACTTGCGGGGGAGCAGTACTTC. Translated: CAWSAGLAGEQYF.

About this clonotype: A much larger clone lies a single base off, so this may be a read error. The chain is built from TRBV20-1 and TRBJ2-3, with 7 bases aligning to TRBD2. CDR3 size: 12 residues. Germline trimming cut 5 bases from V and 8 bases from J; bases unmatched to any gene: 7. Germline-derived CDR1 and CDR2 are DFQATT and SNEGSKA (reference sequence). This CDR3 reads CSAPERGGTQYF. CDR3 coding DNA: TGCAGTGCTCCAGAGCGGGGCGGTACGCAGTATTTT.

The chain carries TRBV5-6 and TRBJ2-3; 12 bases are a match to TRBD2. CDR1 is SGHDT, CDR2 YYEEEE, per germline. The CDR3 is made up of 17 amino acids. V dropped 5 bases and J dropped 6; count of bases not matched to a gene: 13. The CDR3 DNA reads TGTGCCAGCAGAACCGGGACTAGCGGGTCCGATCCGGATACGCAGTATTTT. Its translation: CASRTGTSGSDPDTQYF.

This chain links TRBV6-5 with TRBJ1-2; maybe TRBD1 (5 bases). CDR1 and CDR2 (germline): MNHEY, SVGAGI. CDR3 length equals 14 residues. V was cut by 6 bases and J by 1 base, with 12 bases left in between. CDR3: CASRRDPFNYGYTF. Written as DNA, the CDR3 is TGTGCCAGCAGGCGGGACCCCTTTAACTATGGCTACACCTTC.